The clone carrying this T cell receptor beta chain was counted only a few times. The antigen is undetermined. This specimen belongs to a study of vaccination and CD4 T cells after COVID-19. CDR1 and CDR2 (germline): SNHLY, FYNNEI. V shed 6 bases, J shed 1 base, and the junction held 4 bases outside the gene matches. The CDR3 spans 15 residues. Points from the study as a whole: Of the reactive clones in convalescent patients, a median roughly 86% showed up only post-vaccination.

Treatment noted: roughly 10-day PBMC culture with coronavirus spike peptide pools or control peptides (ViraFEST assay). First, ViraFEST expanded antigen-specific T cells with peptide pools, and next it sequenced the TCRs. The Oncomine TCR Beta short-read assay was applied to DNA of cultured CD4+ T cells. TCRdb redid the calling of the PCR reads with MiXCR, one entry per CDR3 protein. The sample has about 20,000 distinct CDR3 sequences, roughly 40% seen once. The sequence was collected from a human donor who received a COVID-19 vaccine. The J gene is TRBJ1-5, the V gene TRBV2, with 9 nucleotides matching TRBD1. Specimen: CD4+ T cells from blood, cultured in vitro, collected before SARS-CoV-2 vaccination. The CDR3 sequence: CASRNDRGSNQPQHF. Written as DNA, the CDR3 is TGTGCCAGCAGGAATGACAGGGGGAGCAATCAGCCCCAGCATTTT.